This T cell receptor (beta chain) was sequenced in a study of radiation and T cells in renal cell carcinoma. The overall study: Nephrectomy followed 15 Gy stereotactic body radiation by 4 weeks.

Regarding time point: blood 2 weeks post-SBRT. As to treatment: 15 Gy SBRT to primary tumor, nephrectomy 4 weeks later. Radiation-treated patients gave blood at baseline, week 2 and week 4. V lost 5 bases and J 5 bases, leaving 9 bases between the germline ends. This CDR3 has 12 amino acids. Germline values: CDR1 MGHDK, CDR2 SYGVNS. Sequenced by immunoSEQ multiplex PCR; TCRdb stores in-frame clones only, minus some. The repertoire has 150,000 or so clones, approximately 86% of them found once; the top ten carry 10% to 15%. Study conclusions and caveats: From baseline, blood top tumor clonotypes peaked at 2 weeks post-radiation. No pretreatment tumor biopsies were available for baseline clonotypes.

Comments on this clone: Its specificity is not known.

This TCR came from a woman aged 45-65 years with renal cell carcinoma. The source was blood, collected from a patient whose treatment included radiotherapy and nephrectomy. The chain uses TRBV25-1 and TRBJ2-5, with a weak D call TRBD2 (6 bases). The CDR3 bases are TGTGCCAGCAGTCGGGGGAAGGAGACCCAGTACTTC. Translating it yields CASSRGKETQYF.